In this sample, the clone carrying this T cell receptor (beta chain) turned up a few times. MiXCR was run by TCRdb on the RT-PCR reads, yielding one entry per CDR3 protein. The table shows about 680,000 distinct CDR3 sequences, with approximately 15% occurring only once. CDR1 is DFQATT and CDR2 is SNEGSKA in the germline V gene (reference sequence). This CDR3 region has 16 residues. Unmatched junction bases numbered 5, after V lost 0 bases and J lost 0 bases. The chain links TRBV20-1 to TRBJ2-1, with 7 bases identical to TRBD1. This clonotype was sampled from a female donor in good health, serving as a healthy control. Material for sequencing was memory CD4+ T cells from blood. The CDR3 spells CSARDPRGFSYNEQFF. The CDR3 DNA sequence: TGCAGTGCTAGAGATCCCAGGGGGTTCTCCTACAATGAGCAGTTCTTC.